The 17 T cell receptor beta chains in this list originate from one sample, sequenced in a study of CD8 T cells in ankylosing spondylitis. Each CDR3 protein is one row after TCRdb ran MiXCR on the 5' RACE reads. Found here are approximately 290,000 distinct CDR3 sequences, less than 25% of them singletons; the top ten hold about 4%. What was sequenced was blood, either unsorted or a sorted T cell fraction (not recorded which). Every receptor here comes from a female donor with ankylosing spondylitis or in good health (not recorded which).

In this sample, this clonotype turned up a few times. The chain couples TRBV4-3 to TRBJ1-2; 7 bases are shared with TRBD1. Losses at the gene ends were 0 bases for V and 12 bases for J; bases not matched to a gene: 13. This CDR3 is built from 15 residues. Germline V lookup: CDR1 LGHNA, CDR2 YSLEER. CDR3 sequence: CASSQEAGTARRHTF. The DNA of the CDR3 is TGCGCCAGCAGCCAAGAGGCGGGGACAGCCCGACGGCACACCTTC.

The V call is TRBV4-3, the J call TRBJ2-3; no reliable D call. V lost 2 bases and J lost 2, with 11 bases in between. CDR3 length: 15 amino acids. The germline gives CDR1 LGHNA, CDR2 YSLEER. CDR3 in DNA: TGCGCCAGCAGCCAATTAGCCACTTCCACAGATACGCAGTATTTT. It is translated as CASSQLATSTDTQYF.

The chain employs TRBV20-1 and TRBJ1-1; unclear D gene. Germline CDR1 and CDR2: DFQATT and SNEGSKA (reference sequence). The V gene lost 3 bases and the J gene lost 0 bases, with 14 bases spanning the gap. The CDR3 has 15 amino acids. The CDR3 DNA reads TGCAGTGCTAGTTTTCGGGAGAGGGTGAACACTGAAGCTTTCTTT. It yields the protein CSASFRERVNTEAFF.

The CDR3 region is CASGLISGDEAFF. The DNA of the CDR3 is TGTGCTAGTGGTTTGATCTCGGGAGATGAAGCTTTCTTT. The V gene is TRBV12-5, the J gene TRBJ1-1; no definite D call. The CDR3 totals 13 residues. V was cut by 2 bases and J by 7 bases, with 11 bases left in between. CDR1 is LGHNT and CDR2 is FRNRAP in the germline V gene.

The V call is TRBV7-6, the J call TRBJ2-1; 14 nucleotides match TRBD2. The V gene end was trimmed by 7 bases and the J gene end by 4 bases; junction bases not matched to a gene: 6. The CDR3 contains 16 residues. Germline CDR1 and CDR2: SGHVS and FNYEAQ. Here the CDR3 reads CASTRLAGGIYNEQFF. CDR3 bases: TGTGCCAGCACCCGACTAGCGGGAGGGATTTACAATGAGCAGTTCTTC. Using reference TRBV7-6 and TRBJ2-1 for the parts outside the CDR3, the full variable domain is GAGVSQSPRYKVTKRGQDVALRCDPISGHVSLYWYRQALGQGPEFLTYFNYEAQQDKSGLPNDRFSAERPEGSISTLTIQRTEQRDSAMYRCASTRLAGGIYNEQFFGPGTRLTVL.

This clonotype was recorded a few times. V is TRBV29-1 and J is TRBJ1-1, with D unclear. Per the germline V gene, CDR1 is SQVTM and CDR2 is ANQGSEA. The CDR3 is 13 amino acids. V lost 7 bases to trimming and J lost 0 bases, with 12 bases between them. CDR3 region: CSAQRRLNTEAFF. For the CDR3, the DNA is TGCAGCGCCCAGAGGAGACTGAACACTGAAGCTTTCTTT.

This clonotype was seen a handful of times. The CDR3 nucleotides read TGTGCCAGCAGTACGGACGTCGGGTCCCAAGAGACCCAGTACTTC. Translation: CASSTDVGSQETQYF. The genes are TRBV27 and TRBJ2-5; D not certain. This CDR3 region has 15 residues. Germline CDR1 MNHEY, CDR2 SMNVEV (reference sequence). Trimming removed 5 bases at V and 1 base at J, with 14 bases between.

The CDR3 DNA follows: TGTGCCACCAGCAGAGCCGGGAGTACAGATACGCAGTATTTT. This gives the protein CATSRAGSTDTQYF. The rearrangement links TRBV15 to TRBJ2-3, with D possibly TRBD2 on 6 matching bases. CDR3 length equals 14 residues. Germline values: CDR1 LNHNV, CDR2 YYDKDF (reference sequence). The ends were cut back, 1 base at V and 3 bases at J, with 8 bases in the middle. Looking up the rest from reference TRBV15 and TRBJ2-3 gives the full variable domain: DAMVIQNPRYQVTQFGKPVTLSCSQTLNHNVMYWYQQKSSQAPKLLFHYYDKDFNNEADTPDNFQSRRPNTSFCFLDIRSPGLGDTAMYLCATSRAGSTDTQYFGPGTRLTVL.

The J gene is TRBJ2-3, the V gene TRBV5-1, with D perhaps TRBD1 or TRBD2 (5 bases each). CDR3 length: 13 amino acids. Between the trimmed V and J ends, which lost 7 bases and 4 bases, there was a span of 13 bases. Germline CDR1 and CDR2: SGHRS and YFSETQ. The DNA for the CDR3 is TGCGCCAGCGGGACCAAAAGGGCAGATACGCAGTATTTT. The encoded protein is CASGTKRADTQYF.

V and J are TRBV10-2 and TRBJ2-7; 7 positions match TRBD1. The junction had 8 bases not matched to a gene; V was cut back by 3 bases and J by 3 bases. This CDR3 region has 15 residues. The germline V gene has CDR1 WSHSY and CDR2 SAAADI. CDR3 protein: CASSDLGDRVYEQYF. The CDR3 DNA is TGCGCCAGCAGTGACCTTGGGGACAGAGTCTACGAGCAGTACTTC.

The chain combines TRBV6-2 or TRBV6-3 with TRBJ2-1; D call uncertain. V was trimmed by 0 bases and J by 9 bases, leaving 9 bases between them. Germline V gives CDR1 MNHEY, CDR2 SVGEGT. There are 13 residues in the CDR3. The CDR3 is CASSYSRLSEQFF. DNA for the CDR3: TGTGCCAGCAGTTACTCCCGCTTGAGTGAGCAGTTCTTC.

This clonotype has only a few counts. This sequence joins TRBV3-1 and TRBJ2-7; possible D gene TRBD2, 5 bases. Trimming pared 5 bases from V and 1 base from J, leaving 12 bases between. This CDR3 spans 14 amino acids. Germline V gene lookup returns CDR1 LGHDT and CDR2 YNNKEL (reference sequence). DNA of the CDR3: TGTGCCAGCAGCAACGAGGGTGGGTCCTACGAGCAGTACTTC. Translating gives CASSNEGGSYEQYF.

The chain is built from TRBV13 and TRBJ2-5; D may be TRBD2 (6 bases). CDR3 length: 15 residues. Germline V gene sequence: CDR1 PRHDT, CDR2 FYEKMQ (reference sequence). The V gene lost 0 bases and the J gene lost 1 base, with 9 bases spanning the gap. The CDR3 sequence is CASSLGLAAQETQYF. The CDR3 DNA sequence: TGTGCCAGCAGCTTAGGACTAGCCGCCCAAGAGACCCAGTACTTC.

The rearrangement uses TRBV5-1 and TRBJ1-1; maybe TRBD1 (5 bases). Deletions cut 0 bases from V and 4 bases from J, with 10 bases between. The CDR3 is 14 residues long. CDR1 and CDR2 (germline): SGHRS, YFSETQ. CDR3 region: CASSLEGSGTEAFF. The CDR3 DNA reads as TGCGCCAGCAGCTTGGAGGGGTCGGGCACTGAAGCTTTCTTT.

This clonotype was counted only a few times. The chain uses TRBV11-3 and TRBJ2-1, with TRBD2 identical over 8 bases. J lost 0 bases, V lost 3 bases, and 7 bases had no gene match. Per the germline V gene, CDR1 is SGHNT and CDR2 is YENEEA. This CDR3 comprises 17 residues. CDR3 bases: TGTGCCAGCAGCTTTGGGCGGGGGGCAAGCTCCTACAATGAGCAGTTCTTC. Translation: CASSFGRGASSYNEQFF.

V gene TRBV18 combines with J gene TRBJ2-1, with 8 bases matching TRBD2. Germline values: CDR1 KGHSH, CDR2 LQKENI. This CDR3 region has 14 residues. Germline trimming cut 4 bases from V and 8 bases from J; bases unmatched to any gene: 7. In DNA form, the CDR3 reads TGTGCCAGCTCACTGGTCGAGCGGGAGCATGAGCAGTTCTTC. This translates into CASSLVEREHEQFF.

This clonotype has more than one count but fewer than ten. The chain couples TRBV2 to TRBJ2-1; D remains ambiguous. CDR3 length: 13 amino acids. Germline loops: CDR1 SNHLY, CDR2 FYNNEI. The V gene lost 6 bases and the J gene lost 5 bases, with 11 bases spanning the gap. The CDR3 loop is CASSPSANNEQFF. The CDR3 nucleotides read TGTGCCAGCAGCCCCAGTGCTAACAATGAGCAGTTCTTC.